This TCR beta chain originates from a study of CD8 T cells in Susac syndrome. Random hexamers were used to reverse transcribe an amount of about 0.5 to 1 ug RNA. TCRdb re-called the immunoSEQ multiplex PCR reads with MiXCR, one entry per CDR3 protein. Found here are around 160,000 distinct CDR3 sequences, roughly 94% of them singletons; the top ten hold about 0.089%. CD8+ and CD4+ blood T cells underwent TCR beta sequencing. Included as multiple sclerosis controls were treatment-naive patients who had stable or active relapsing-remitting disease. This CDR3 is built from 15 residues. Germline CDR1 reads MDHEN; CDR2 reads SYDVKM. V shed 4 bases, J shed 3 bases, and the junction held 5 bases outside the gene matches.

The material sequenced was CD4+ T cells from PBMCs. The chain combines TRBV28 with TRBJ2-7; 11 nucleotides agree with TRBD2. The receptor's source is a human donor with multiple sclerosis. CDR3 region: CASSSQLAGVYEQYF. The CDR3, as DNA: TGTGCCAGCAGTTCCCAACTAGCGGGAGTCTACGAGCAGTACTTC.